Given below is one T cell receptor beta chain in context. This clone was seen only once. It has no known antigen specificity. Base qualities are missing; no much larger clone stands one base away. The immunoSEQ Assay was used to sequence TCRbeta CDR3 regions. After extraction, genomic DNA underwent amplification by bias-controlled multiplex PCR, followed by high-throughput sequencing. For the original study's pipeline: To quantify the absolute abundance of every unique TCRbeta CDR3 region, sequences were collapsed and filtered. Usable DNA was measured by amplifying reference genes present in all nucleated cells, and TCRbeta template counts were normalized to that usable DNA to estimate T cell fraction. Repertoire TCRs were annotated as SARS-CoV-2-specific by exact matching of V gene, CDR3 amino acid sequence and J gene to a known reactive TCR set. The reference SARS-CoV-2 TCR set was obtained from MIRA and was filtered for enrichment in COVID-19-positive ImmuneCODE repertoires, whereby public or cross-reactive TCRs were removed. Drawing on the MIRA antigens, annotated TCRs were analysed further at the level of specific ORF or position within ORF. Breadth was defined as annotated unique rearrangements over total unique productive rearrangements; depth was the summed frequency of those rearrangements. TCR breadth was compared between groups using two-sided Wilcoxon rank-sum tests. In its TCRdb copy, this immuneACCESS table keeps in-frame sequences only and misses some clones. Where compared with another copy, unresolved V genes explain less than half of these, and the others have no known cause. Clone size and the V and J calls come from that table; the DNA yielded D and trimming. Here the sample has roughly 270,000 clones; about 89% occur a single time. The ten largest clones take up 2.5% to 3.5% of the sample.

The meaning of the sample's treatment or condition label: roughly 18 received Ad26.COV2.S at low or high dose, single or two shots; several received placebo; per-sample allocation not given. For vaccine and placebo recipients, repertoires were sequenced using samples collected on day 63 after the first injection. Cohort 1b enrolled about 25 adults aged 18-55 years at a single site in Boston, USA, between 29 July and 7 August 2020. As a vaccine, Ad26.COV2.S was a replication-incompetent adenovirus type 26 vector that expressed a prefusion-stabilized SARS-CoV-2 spike protein derived from the original Wuhan strain. This specimen belongs to a study of Ad26.COV2.S vaccination and SARS-CoV-2 variants (dated by TCRdb to about 2021). Study-wide context: Donors in the vaccine arm were drawn from COV1001, a phase I-IIa trial of Ad26.COV2.S in healthy adults that was multicentre, randomized, double-blind and placebo-controlled. Participants in the trial were split at random into five groups of five each, receiving low-dose or high-dose Ad26.COV2.S once or twice, or else placebo on both occasions. Investigators remained blinded to trial group allocation during experiments and outcome assessment. Sequencing of the TCRbeta repertoire served to evaluate the specificity and breadth of SARS-CoV-2-reactive T cell receptors following Ad26.COV2.S vaccination. Dosing of Ad26.COV2.S was intramuscular, at either 5x10^10 or 1x10^11 viral particles, delivered as one shot or as two shots spaced 56 days apart. A total of 32 samples were included in the TCR-sequenced set, comprising around 20 Ad26.COV2.S vaccine recipients, 5 placebo recipients and 8 SARS-CoV-2 convalescent individuals.

Results the study describes overall, beyond this receptor: Vaccine and placebo recipients had similar non-spike TCR breadth, a finding consistent with the vaccine containing only spike. Compared with placebo recipients, Ad26.COV2.S recipients showed higher spike-specific TCR breadth (P = 0.0014). The study lacked the statistical power to compare responses across vaccine doses or regimens. According to the authors, total T cell responses may have been underestimated by the TCR breadth and depth analyses. After vaccination, substantial breadth of spike-specific CD8+ and CD4+ T cell responses was reported.

The material was peripheral blood, obtained in a trial of Ad26.COV2.S vaccine versus placebo. The receptor was isolated from a person aged 18-60 years who received the Ad26.COV2.S COVID-19 vaccine or a placebo.

CDR3 reads: CASRPPGTANSPLHF. The DNA reads TGTGCCAGCAGGCCCCCTGGGACAGCGAATTCACCCCTCCACTTT. The chain employs TRBV2 and TRBJ1-6; 7 middle bases align to TRBD1. V loses 6 bases at its end and J loses 7 bases; junction bases beyond the gene matches: 9. Its CDR3 holds 15 amino acids, cysteine through phenylalanine. Of the read, only the CDR3 DNA is kept; its 45 bases are in frame from base 1. Per the germline V gene, SNHLY is the CDR1 and FYNNEI is the CDR2. The reference TRBV2 and TRBJ1-6 proteins fill in what lies around the CDR3, so the full variable domain reads EPEVTQTPSHQVTQMGQEVILRCVPISNHLYFYWYRQILGQKVEFLVSFYNNEISEKSEIFDDQFSVERPDGSNFTLKIRSTKLEDSAMYFCASRPPGTANSPLHFGNGTRLTVT.